Below, 19 T cell receptor beta chains from the same sample are listed, as sequenced in a study of glioma-infiltrating T cells. TCR alpha and beta CDR3 regions were amplified from RNA using iRepertoire nested multiplex PCR. TCRdb called the multiplex PCR reads again in MiXCR, with one record for every CDR3 protein. Its clone listing holds 25 to 30 distinct CDR3 sequences. Sequencing was done on a sample of glioma tissue, nonneoplastic brain tissue, or PBMCs (not recorded which). These receptors were taken from a human donor with low-grade glioma or glioblastoma, undergoing nonglioma brain surgery, or in good health (not recorded which).

A word on this clonotype: The germline gene is not matched at one end of the junction; a read error may be the cause. Within a library made for alpha chains, this beta chain is off target, and its count is uninformative. The genes are TRBV6-1 and TRBJ2-3; 7 nucleotides align to TRBD1. From germline, CDR1 is MNHNS and CDR2 SASEGT. The CDR3 length is 15 residues. CDR3 sequence: CPSSPGTEHTDTQYF. Here the CDR3 DNA reads TGTCCCAGCAGCCCCGGGACAGAACACACAGATACGCAGTATTTT.

On this clonotype: For a library built for alpha chains, this beta chain is a stray read; little rests on its size. The CDR3 coding sequence is TGTGCCAGCACTAGCGGGGAGTACAATGAGCAGTTCTTC. Translated: CASTSGEYNEQFF. The chain links TRBV6-2 or TRBV6-3 to TRBJ2-1; TRBD2 agrees at 9 bases. J was trimmed by 4 bases and V by 7 bases; bases with no gene match: 2. The CDR3 is made up of 13 amino acids. The V gene's germline CDR1 is MNHEY and CDR2 SVGEGT.

In regard to this clonotype: This beta chain is a stray read from a library made for alpha chains; its abundance is not meaningful. This chain connects TRBV20-1 to TRBJ2-1; D is possibly TRBD2 (6 bases). This CDR3 has 13 amino acids. The germline V gene encodes CDR1 DFQATT and CDR2 SNEGSKA (reference sequence). V was trimmed by 1 base and J by 7 bases, leaving 11 bases between them. For the CDR3, the DNA is TGCAGTGCTAGAGCGGGAGTTGTAAATGAGCAGTTCTTC. Translating gives CSARAGVVNEQFF.

As for this clonotype: Found in a library prepared for alpha chains, this beta chain is an off-target read, and its abundance has little meaning. This sequence joins TRBV6-1 and TRBJ2-5, with 11 bases that match TRBD2. This CDR3 is built from 15 residues. V was pared by 4 bases and J by 4 bases, with 5 bases of the junction left unmatched. Germline-derived CDR1 and CDR2 are MNHNS and SASEGT. CDR3 coding DNA: TGTGCCAGCAGTGCACCTACTAGCGGGGGAGAGACCCAGTACTTC. It codes for CASSAPTSGGETQYF.

Notes on this clonotype: This beta chain is a stray sequence in a library constructed for alpha chains; its clone size is not meaningful. The V and J genes are TRBV6-2 or TRBV6-3 and TRBJ2-3; unclear D gene. The CDR3 is 11 residues long. V was clipped by 2 bases and J by 5 bases, with 2 bases between them. CDR1 and CDR2 from the germline V gene are MNHEY and SVGEGT. The CDR3 sequence is CASSYGDTQYF. The CDR3, as DNA: TGTGCCAGCAGTTACGGAGATACGCAGTATTTT.

Turning to this clonotype: This beta chain was picked up by a library intended for alpha chains and is off target, so its count carries little meaning. The CDR3 sequence is CASSLGAATEAFF. The CDR3 DNA sequence: TGTGCCAGCAGTTTAGGGGCGGCCACTGAAGCTTTCTTT. The chain is built from TRBV28 and TRBJ1-1, with D tentatively TRBD1 (5 bases). V lost 2 bases and J 4 bases, leaving 8 bases between the germline ends. The CDR3 is made up of 13 amino acids. The V gene's germline CDR1 is MDHEN and CDR2 SYDVKM.

With regard to this clonotype: One end of the junction does not line up with germline, which may come from a read error. The library was prepared for alpha chains; this beta chain is a stray read, so its frequency means little. This chain connects TRBV6-6 to TRBJ2-1; 9 bases fit TRBD1. Germline CDR1 is MNHNY and CDR2 is SVGAGI (reference sequence). The CDR3 is 16 amino acids. The DNA for the CDR3 is TGTGCCGGCAGCCGACACAGGGGGCTTGAGTACAATGAGCAGTTCTTC. Translated: CAGSRHRGLEYNEQFF.

A word on this clonotype: This beta chain was picked up by a library intended for alpha chains and is off target, so its count carries little meaning. The chain links TRBV20-1 to TRBJ2-1; a possible D gene is TRBD1 (6 bases). Germline CDR1 DFQATT, CDR2 SNEGSKA (reference sequence). The CDR3 has 14 residues. V was clipped by 5 bases and J by 4 bases, with 15 bases between them. DNA for the CDR3: TGCAGTGCTGACCAACAGGGTGTGTACAATGAGCAGTTCTTC. Translating gives CSADQQGVYNEQFF.

On this clonotype: The size of this beta chain means little, since it is a stray read in a library made for alpha chains. V usage is TRBV6-1 and J usage is TRBJ1-1; D remains unclear. In germline, CDR1 is MNHNS, CDR2 SASEGT. The CDR3 has 13 residues. The CDR3 here is CTPESGMNTEAFF. CDR3 coding DNA: TGTACCCCCGAGTCGGGCATGAACACTGAAGCTTTCTTT.

As regards this clonotype: Found in a library prepared for alpha chains, this beta chain is an off-target read, and its abundance has little meaning. The chain has TRBV6-2 or TRBV6-3 and TRBJ2-7; D ambiguous. Germline loops: CDR1 MNHEY, CDR2 SVGEGT. The CDR3 loop spans 14 amino acids. The germline V and J ends were trimmed by 7 bases and 0 bases, with 13 bases remaining between them. The CDR3 DNA is TGTGCCAGCAAGCAAGTCAGAGACTCCTACGAGCAGTACTTC. This codes for CASKQVRDSYEQYF.

About this clonotype itself: A library made for alpha chains picked up this beta chain off target, so its size means little. The rearrangement joins TRBV28 to TRBJ1-3; D unclear. The CDR3 is 15 residues long. With 4 bases removed from V and 3 bases from J, the gap between germline ends came to 13 bases. The V gene's germline CDR1 is MDHEN and CDR2 SYDVKM. The chain's CDR3 is CASSSAGAIGNTIYF. The CDR3 coding sequence is TGTGCCAGCAGTTCGGCAGGCGCCATTGGAAACACCATATATTTT.

As regards this clonotype: Found in a library prepared for alpha chains, this beta chain is an off-target read, and its abundance has little meaning. The genes are TRBV28 and TRBJ1-2; D may be TRBD1 (5 bases). Germline assignment: CDR1 MDHEN and CDR2 SYDVKM. The CDR3 spans 14 residues. V was pared by 1 base and J by 2 bases, with 8 bases between. The CDR3 nucleotides read TGTGCCAGCAGTTTATCCAGGGCCAACTATGGCTACACCTTC. Translating it yields CASSLSRANYGYTF.

Notes on this clonotype: This beta chain is a stray sequence in a library constructed for alpha chains; its clone size is not meaningful. The chain employs TRBV20-1 and TRBJ2-1; D not certain. In germline, CDR1 is DFQATT, CDR2 SNEGSKA (reference sequence). This CDR3 is built from 14 residues. Trimming shortened V by 3 bases and J by 0 bases, and 9 bases separated the two germline ends. The CDR3 sequence: CSASEENSYNEQFF. The CDR3 nucleotides are TGCAGTGCTAGTGAGGAAAACTCCTACAATGAGCAGTTCTTC.

Notes on this clonotype: Being off target in a library aimed at alpha chains, this beta chain has a size of little meaning. The chain combines TRBV7-6 with TRBJ1-1, with unresolved D. With 1 base removed from V and 0 bases from J, the gap between germline ends came to 9 bases. This CDR3 comprises 15 residues. CDR1 SGHVS and CDR2 FNYEAQ come from the germline V gene. The CDR3 DNA follows: TGTGCCAGCAGCTTAGACCAGGTCCTGAACACTGAAGCTTTCTTT. Its translation is CASSLDQVLNTEAFF. Complete variable domain (other parts from reference TRBV7-6 and TRBJ1-1): GAGVSQSPRYKVTKRGQDVALRCDPISGHVSLYWYRQALGQGPEFLTYFNYEAQQDKSGLPNDRFSAERPEGSISTLTIQRTEQRDSAMYRCASSLDQVLNTEAFFGQGTRLTVV.

A note on this clonotype: For a library built for alpha chains, this beta chain is a stray read; little rests on its size. V is TRBV24-1 and J is TRBJ2-1, with no clear D. V was trimmed by 6 bases and J by 5 bases, leaving 4 bases between them. The CDR3 is 11 amino acids. The germline CDR1 and CDR2 sequences are KGHDR and SFDVKD. CDR3: CATSLNNEQFF. Here the CDR3 DNA reads TGTGCCACCAGTTTAAACAATGAGCAGTTCTTC.

A note on this clonotype: This beta chain lies outside the target of a library built for alpha chains; its clone size means little. V and J are TRBV6-2 or TRBV6-3 and TRBJ2-1; D may be TRBD1 (6 bases). There are 14 residues in the CDR3. Trimming stripped 6 bases from V and 2 bases from J, with 11 bases between. In germline, CDR1 is MNHEY, CDR2 SVGEGT. The CDR3, as DNA: TGTGCCAGCAGGGTAAAGGGGGCCTACAATGAGCAGTTCTTC. Protein product: CASRVKGAYNEQFF.

Points on this clonotype: In a library made to pick up alpha chains, this beta chain is a stray read with a size that means little. The rearrangement joins TRBV6-1 to TRBJ2-7; no definite D call. The V end was cut by 2 bases, the J end by 6 bases, with 11 bases between. Germline values: CDR1 MNHNS, CDR2 SASEGT. The CDR3 has 13 amino acids. CDR3 sequence: CASSEQVPSEQYF. The CDR3 DNA sequence: TGTGCCAGCAGTGAACAGGTACCCAGCGAGCAGTACTTC.

As concerns this clonotype: The library was prepared for alpha chains; this beta chain is a stray read, so its frequency means little. This chain uses TRBV20-1 with TRBJ2-5, with D possibly called TRBD1 or TRBD2 (5 bases each). From germline, CDR1 is DFQATT and CDR2 SNEGSKA (reference sequence). V gave up 0 bases and J gave up 3 bases, with 14 bases separating them. CDR3 length: 15 residues. The DNA for the CDR3 is TGCAGTGCTAGAGATCTGGGGCAGACTAAAGAGACCCAGTACTTC. It translates to CSARDLGQTKETQYF.

In the case of this clonotype: The library was prepared for alpha chains; this beta chain is a stray read, so its frequency means little. The V call is TRBV7-2, the J call TRBJ2-3, with 7 bases fitting TRBD1. The CDR3 sequence is 14 residues long. The V gene end was trimmed by 5 bases and the J gene end by 4 bases; junction bases not matched to a gene: 6. Germline CDR1 and CDR2: SGHTA and FQGNSA. The CDR3 here is CASSQRTGADTQYF. The CDR3 nucleotides are TGTGCCAGCAGCCAGAGAACAGGGGCAGATACGCAGTATTTT.